One TCR beta chain is described in this entry. CDR3 size: 13 residues. CDR1 SGHRS and CDR2 YFSETQ come from the germline V gene. V gave up 1 base and J gave up 5 bases, with 9 bases separating them. This specimen comes from a study of blood T cell repertoires in COVID-19. Study as a whole: In each case, the material was cDNA or gDNA derived from T cells, B-cell-depleted T cells, or PBMCs.

Participants came from some 23 US areas, aged about 18 to 90 years. In the study's own analysis: Reference gene primer amplification gave nucleated cell count estimates. The assay was immunoSEQ multiplex PCR, and TCRdb's table has in-frame clones only and misses some. The DNA was the basis for D and trimming; V, J and clone size are from that table. The sample shows fewer than 250,000 clones, roughly 84% of them seen only once. The sample was PBMCs or T cells enriched from blood (not recorded which). This TCR derives from a man aged 30 to 39 in a cohort exposed to, infected with or recovered from COVID-19 (not recorded which). This rearrangement joins TRBV5-1 to TRBJ1-1, with TRBD1 as a possible D gene (5 bases). Here the CDR3 reads CASSLRGLTEAFF. DNA for the CDR3: TGCGCCAGCAGCTTGCGGGGGTTAACTGAAGCTTTCTTT.